The following is a TCR beta chain sequence with its context. The antigen is unknown. The data were taken from a study of cytomegalovirus exposure and HLA in healthy donors. Study-wide points: The authors judged a highly shared variant cluster likely a sequencing artifact. Later work found most CMV-associated TCR beta chains apparently HLA-restricted.

CDR3 length equals 14 residues. V dropped 7 bases and J dropped 2 bases, with 15 bases sitting between them. In germline, CDR1 is MNHEY, CDR2 SMNVEV (reference sequence). Vbeta (60) and Jbeta (13) primers were used in the PCR. Sequenced by immunoSEQ multiplex PCR; TCRdb stores in-frame clones only, minus some. The sample lists under 150,000 clones; nearly 80% were seen once. Specimen: PBMCs. The chain joins TRBV27 to TRBJ2-7; maybe TRBD1 (5 bases). The receptor was isolated from a woman aged 35 to 49 in good health and CMV-seronegative. CDR3 protein: CASTPMAGTYEQYF. Written as DNA, the CDR3 is TGTGCCAGCACCCCTATGGCAGGGACCTACGAGCAGTACTTC.